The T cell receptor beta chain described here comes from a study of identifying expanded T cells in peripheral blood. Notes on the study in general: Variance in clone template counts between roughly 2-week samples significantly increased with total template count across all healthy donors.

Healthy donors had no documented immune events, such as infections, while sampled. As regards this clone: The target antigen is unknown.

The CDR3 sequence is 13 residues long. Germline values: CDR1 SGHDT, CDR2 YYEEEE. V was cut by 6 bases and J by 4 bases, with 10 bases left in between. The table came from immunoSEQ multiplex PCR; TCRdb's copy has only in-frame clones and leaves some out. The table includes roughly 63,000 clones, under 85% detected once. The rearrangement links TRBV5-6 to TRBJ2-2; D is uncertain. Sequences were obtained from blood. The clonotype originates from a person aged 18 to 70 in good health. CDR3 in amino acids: CASTLLTTGELFF. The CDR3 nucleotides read TGTGCCAGCACCCTTCTCACCACCGGGGAGCTGTTTTTT.